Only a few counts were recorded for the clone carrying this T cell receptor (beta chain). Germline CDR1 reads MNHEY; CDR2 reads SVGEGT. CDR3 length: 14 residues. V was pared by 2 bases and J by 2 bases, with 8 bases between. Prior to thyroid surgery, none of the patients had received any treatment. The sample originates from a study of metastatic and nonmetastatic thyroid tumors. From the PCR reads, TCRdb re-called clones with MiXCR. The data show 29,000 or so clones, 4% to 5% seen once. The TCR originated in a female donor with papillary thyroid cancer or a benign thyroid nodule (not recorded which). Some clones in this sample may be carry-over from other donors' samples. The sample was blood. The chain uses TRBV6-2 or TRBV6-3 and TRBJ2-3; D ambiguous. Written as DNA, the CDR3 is TGTGCCAGCAGTTACGACTGCCACACAGATACGCAGTATTTT. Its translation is CASSYDCHTDTQYF.